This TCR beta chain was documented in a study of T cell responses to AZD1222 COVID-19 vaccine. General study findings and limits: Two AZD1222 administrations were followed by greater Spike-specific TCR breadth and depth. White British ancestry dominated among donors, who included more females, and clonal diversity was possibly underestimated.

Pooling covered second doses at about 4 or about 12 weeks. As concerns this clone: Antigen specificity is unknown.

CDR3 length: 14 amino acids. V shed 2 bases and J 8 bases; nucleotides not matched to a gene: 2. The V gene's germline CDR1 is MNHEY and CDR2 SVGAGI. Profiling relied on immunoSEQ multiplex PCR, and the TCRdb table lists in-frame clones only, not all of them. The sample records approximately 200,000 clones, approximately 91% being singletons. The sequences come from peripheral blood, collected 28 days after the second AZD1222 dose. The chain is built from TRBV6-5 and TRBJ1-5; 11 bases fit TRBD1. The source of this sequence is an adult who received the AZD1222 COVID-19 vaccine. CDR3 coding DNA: TGTGCCAGCAGTTACGGGACAGGGGGTAAGCCCCAGCATTTT. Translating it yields CASSYGTGGKPQHF.